This T cell receptor beta chain was documented in a study of early T cells in non-severe SARS-CoV-2 infection. Turning to the study itself: Chains were unpaired, as sequencing was done on bulk RNA from unsorted whole blood.

V was pared by 3 bases and J by 0 bases, with 10 bases between. The length of the CDR3 is 15 residues. Points from the study as a whole: In VDJdb matching, anti-spike CD8 responses were favored while private and CD4 specificities went missing.

A remark on this clonotype: Its antigen is currently unknown.

Unique molecular identifiers were added to individual cDNA molecules. A single record per CDR3 protein comes from TCRdb applying MiXCR to the 5' RACE reads. The sample yields about 36,000 distinct CDR3 sequences, 8% to 10% seen once. The V call is TRBV12-3 or TRBV12-4, the J call TRBJ2-3; D unclear. The source is an adult who was a healthcare worker with PCR-confirmed SARS-CoV-2 infection or an uninfected control (not recorded which). The sequenced sample consisted of whole blood. As DNA, the CDR3 is TGTGCCAGCAGTTTGACCGAAACTAGCACAGATACGCAGTATTTT. It specifies CASSLTETSTDTQYF.